This TCR beta chain is drawn from a study of shared clonotypes between healthy human individuals. V dropped 3 bases and J dropped 6; count of bases not matched to a gene: 5. Germline V gives CDR1 MDHEN, CDR2 SYDVKM. This CDR3 comprises 14 residues. Data came from immunoSEQ multiplex PCR; TCRdb stores just in-frame clones and leaves some out. The table includes approximately 810,000 clones, approximately 92% detected once. Terminally differentiated effector memory CD45RA+ cells were excluded from the naive CD8 cells, which were CD45RO-negative and positively selected for CCR7. The source of this sequence is a man aged 30 to 45 in good health. The sequencing sample was made of naive CD8+ T cells sorted from blood. This chain uses TRBV28 with TRBJ2-3; 8 positions match TRBD1. This CDR3 reads CASSFTGGGDTQYF. In DNA, the CDR3 is TGTGCCAGCAGTTTTACAGGGGGTGGTGATACGCAGTATTTT.